Described below is a single TCR beta chain sequence and its context. Clinical history as reported by participants underpinned cohort assignment. Two negative PCRs, clearance, or symptom resolution were required of recovered Cohort 3 donors. V lost 4 bases and J lost 4; bases outside the gene matches: 6. The CDR3 has 15 amino acids. Germline CDR1 is SGHVS and CDR2 is FQNEAQ. The sample belongs to a study of blood T cell repertoires in COVID-19. Turning to the study itself: The United States, Italy and Spain were the sources of the acute and convalescent COVID-19 samples. PBMCs, B-cell-depleted T cells, or T cells provided the cDNA or gDNA that made up the material.

Clones were read by immunoSEQ multiplex PCR, and TCRdb kept only the in-frame ones, dropping some. The table lists approximately 290,000 clones, approximately 83% of them singletons. This receptor was obtained from a young woman who had recovered from COVID-19. Material: PBMCs or T cells enriched from blood (not recorded which). The chain carries TRBV7-8 and TRBJ1-4; the match to TRBD1 covers 7 bases. As DNA, the CDR3 is TGTGCCAGCAGCTCAGCCGGGACAGATAATGAAAAACTGTTTTTT. Translating gives CASSSAGTDNEKLFF.